Listed below are T cell receptor beta chains from one sample, sequenced in a study of radiotherapy plus CTLA-4 blockade in lung cancer. Generated by immunoSEQ multiplex PCR, the TCRdb table keeps only in-frame clones and is missing some. The sample gives more than 65,000 clones, over 80% of which show up once; 0.75% to 0.95% is in the top ten. The starting material was peripheral blood, obtained from a patient treated with radiotherapy plus ipilimumab. The receptors here all came from a human donor with non-small cell lung cancer who had stable disease on radiotherapy plus ipilimumab. The CDR3 runs from the conserved cysteine through the conserved F or W. Fields, in order: V gene, J gene, D gene, clone size, CDR3 DNA, CDR3 protein. The D gene is left open where the match is weak. Clone size, where shown, is once, few, many, or a class for clones that have expanded.

V gene: TRBV6-1
J gene: TRBJ1-1
D gene: NA
clone size: NA
CDR3 DNA: TGTGCCAGCAGTGAAACACGAAACTCTGAAGCTTTCTTT
CDR3 protein: CASSETRNSEAFF

V gene: TRBV5-5
J gene: TRBJ2-7
D gene: NA
clone size: NA
CDR3 DNA: TGTGCCAGCAGCTCCACTACCGGGTCCAACTACGAGCAGTACTTC
CDR3 protein: CASSSTTGSNYEQYF

V gene: TRBV30
J gene: TRBJ1-2
D gene: TRBD1
clone size: NA
CDR3 DNA: TGTGCCTGGAGTATCCCCACCGGACAGGGTGGAGGGGGCTACACCTTC
CDR3 protein: CAWSIPTGQGGGGYTF

V gene: TRBV11-2
J gene: TRBJ2-2
D gene: TRBD1
clone size: few
CDR3 DNA: TGTGCCAGCAGCTCGCAGCCGGGACAGCTTACCGGGGAGCTGTTTTTT
CDR3 protein: CASSSQPGQLTGELFF

V gene: TRBV5-6
J gene: TRBJ2-6
D gene: NA
clone size: once
CDR3 DNA: TGTGCCAGCAGCTTGGCCGGGCTTGAGCTGCCCTCTGGGGCCAACGTCCTGACTTTC
CDR3 protein: CASSLAGLELPSGANVLTF

V gene: TRBV28
J gene: TRBJ2-3
D gene: TRBD1
clone size: NA
CDR3 DNA: TGTGCCAGCAGTGTAACCTGGACAGGGTCAAACGCAGATACGCAGTATTTT
CDR3 protein: CASSVTWTGSNADTQYF

V gene: TRBV2
J gene: TRBJ1-4
D gene: TRBD1
clone size: NA
CDR3 DNA: TGTGCCAGCAGCCCGGACAGGGGGTTTGGTAATGAAAAACTGTTTTTT
CDR3 protein: CASSPDRGFGNEKLFF

V gene: TRBV5-1
J gene: TRBJ1-1
D gene: NA
clone size: NA
CDR3 DNA: TGCGCCAGCCAGCCGAGCGGGGGTGGGATCGTGTCTTTCTTT
CDR3 protein: CASQPSGGGIVSFF

V gene: TRBV2
J gene: TRBJ2-2
D gene: TRBD2
clone size: NA
CDR3 DNA: TGTGCCAGTAGGAGACTAGCGGGGAACACCGGGGAGCTGTTTTTT
CDR3 protein: CASRRLAGNTGELFF

V gene: TRBV6-1
J gene: TRBJ1-2
D gene: NA
clone size: NA
CDR3 DNA: TGTGCCAGCAGTAAAGAGGGACAAATTATAGGCTACACCTTC
CDR3 protein: CASSKEGQIIGYTF

V gene: TRBV7-2
J gene: TRBJ2-5
D gene: NA
clone size: few
CDR3 DNA: TGTGCCAGCAGCTTAGACGTGGGTGAGCAGTACTTC
CDR3 protein: CASSLDVGEQYF

V gene: TRBV10-1
J gene: TRBJ2-1
D gene: TRBD1
clone size: NA
CDR3 DNA: TGCGCCAGCAGTGAGGACAGGGGTCTGACCATCGCCTACAATGAGCAGTTCTTC
CDR3 protein: CASSEDRGLTIAYNEQFF

V gene: TRBV15
J gene: TRBJ2-5
D gene: TRBD2
clone size: NA
CDR3 DNA: TGTGCCACCAGCAGAGATCAGAGGACTAGCGGGAGTAGGGAGACCCAGTACTTC
CDR3 protein: CATSRDQRTSGSRETQYF

V gene: TRBV6-5
J gene: TRBJ1-3
D gene: NA
clone size: NA
CDR3 DNA: TGTGCCAGCAGTTACTCCAGGACGCCCGGAAACACCATATATTTT
CDR3 protein: CASSYSRTPGNTIYF

V gene: TRBV4-1
J gene: TRBJ2-1
D gene: NA
clone size: few
CDR3 DNA: TGCGCCAGCAGCCAAGGGGAATACCGGGGGCCCAACTACAATGAGCAGTTCTTC
CDR3 protein: CASSQGEYRGPNYNEQFF

V gene: TRBV11-2
J gene: TRBJ2-1
D gene: NA
clone size: NA
CDR3 DNA: TGTGCCAGCAGCCCCGATAGAAGCTCCTACAATGAGCAGTTCTTC
CDR3 protein: CASSPDRSSYNEQFF

V gene: TRBV28
J gene: TRBJ2-7
D gene: NA
clone size: NA
CDR3 DNA: TGTGCCAGCAGGGGGTCAGGTCGCGAGCAGTACTTC
CDR3 protein: CASRGSGREQYF

V gene: TRBV2
J gene: TRBJ2-4
D gene: NA
clone size: NA
CDR3 DNA: TGTGCCAGTAGATCCAGGACCCAGGTGGTGGCCAAAAACATTCAGTACTTC
CDR3 protein: CASRSRTQVVAKNIQYF

V gene: TRBV2
J gene: TRBJ1-6
D gene: NA
clone size: NA
CDR3 DNA: TGTGCCAGCATGAGGACGGAAGCCGTTAATTCACCCCTCCACTTT
CDR3 protein: CASMRTEAVNSPLHF

V gene: TRBV18
J gene: TRBJ1-2
D gene: TRBD1
clone size: few
CDR3 DNA: TGTGCCAGCTCTCCGGACAGGGGAAGGGGCTATGGCTACACCTTC
CDR3 protein: CASSPDRGRGYGYTF

V gene: TRBV5-1
J gene: TRBJ2-2
D gene: NA
clone size: NA
CDR3 DNA: TGCGCCAGCAGCTTTTCCGGGGAGCTGTTTTTT
CDR3 protein: CASSFSGELFF

V gene: TRBV28
J gene: TRBJ2-7
D gene: TRBD1
clone size: NA
CDR3 DNA: TGTGCCAGCAGCCCGCCGGGACAGGGACCCTACGAGCAGTACTTC
CDR3 protein: CASSPPGQGPYEQYF

V gene: TRBV5-1
J gene: TRBJ1-6
D gene: NA
clone size: NA
CDR3 DNA: TGCGCCAGCAGCTACGTAGGGGACGAGGATTCACCCCTCCACTTT
CDR3 protein: CASSYVGDEDSPLHF

V gene: TRBV7-2
J gene: TRBJ1-5
D gene: NA
clone size: NA
CDR3 DNA: TGTGCCAGCAGCTTAGACCGGGCAGACAATCAGCCCCAGCATTTT
CDR3 protein: CASSLDRADNQPQHF

V gene: TRBV14
J gene: TRBJ1-1
D gene: NA
clone size: NA
CDR3 DNA: TGTGCCAGCAGCACGCGGACGGTATTGAACACTGAAGCTTTCTTT
CDR3 protein: CASSTRTVLNTEAFF

V gene: TRBV11-2
J gene: TRBJ2-1
D gene: NA
clone size: NA
CDR3 DNA: TGTGCCAGCAGACTAGCTGGAGGGGCTGAGGAGCAGTTCTTC
CDR3 protein: CASRLAGGAEEQFF

V gene: TRBV2
J gene: TRBJ1-5
D gene: NA
clone size: NA
CDR3 DNA: TGTGCCAGCAGTTCTGCAGGTCAGCCCCAGCATTTT
CDR3 protein: CASSSAGQPQHF